This T cell receptor (beta chain) was recorded in a study of blood T cell repertoires in COVID-19. About the research overall: Material from acute and convalescent COVID-19 was sourced from the United States, Italy and Spain. The analysed material was cDNA or gDNA that came from T cells, B-cell-depleted T cells, or PBMCs.

As processed by the authors: Quantification of nucleated cells was approximated via reference gene primer amplification. Libraries were prepared by immunoSEQ multiplex PCR; TCRdb keeps only in-frame clonotypes and omits some of them. That table is the source of V, J and clone size, and D and trimming were worked out from the DNA. Found here are 300,000 to 350,000 clones, about 90% of them singletons; the top ten hold roughly 2%. Germline lookup yields CDR1 SGHTA and CDR2 FQGNSA. Trimming removed 5 bases at V and 6 bases at J, with 11 bases between. The CDR3 extends over 12 amino acids. The clonotype was recovered from a man between 18 and 35 years old with active or convalescent COVID-19. V is TRBV7-2 and J is TRBJ2-7, with D possibly being TRBD2 (6 bases). The sequencing input was peripheral blood. The CDR3 loop is CASSLRGTEQYF. In DNA, the CDR3 is TGTGCCAGCAGCCTACGGGGGACCGAGCAGTACTTC.